This T cell receptor (beta chain) was sequenced in a study of blood T cell repertoires in COVID-19. Measured with immunoSEQ multiplex PCR; TCRdb has only the in-frame clones, and not every one. The table includes a few hundred thousand clones, about nine tenths detected once. The CDR3 length is 12 residues. Germline V CDR1 and CDR2: LGHNA, YNFKEQ. Trimming took off 0 bases at V and 4 bases at J, with 3 bases between the two ends. Material: PBMCs or T cells enriched from blood (not recorded which). The chain carries TRBV4-2 and TRBJ1-1, with D unclear. This sequence was found in a young man with acute COVID-19. The CDR3 coding sequence is TGTGCCAGCAGCCAAGAGGCCACTGAAGCTTTCTTT. It encodes CASSQEATEAFF.